A single sample gave rise to the 18 T cell receptor beta chains below, sequenced in a study of cytomegalovirus exposure and HLA in healthy donors (dated by TCRdb to about 2017). Library preparation used the immunoSEQ multiplex PCR assay. TCRdb retrieved this table from immuneACCESS and kept in-frame rearrangements only. Not all clones are present; in checked studies, unresolved V genes account for under half, and no reason is known for the remainder. A total of more than 200,000 clones appear in this sample, roughly 91% of them only once. Around 3.3% of the sample is in the top ten clones. The material sequenced was PBMCs. The receptors stem from a woman aged 25 to 45 in good health and CMV-seronegative.

This chain joins TRBV29-1 and TRBJ2-7, with D unclear. This CDR3 region has 10 residues. V shed 6 bases and J shed 1 base, with 4 bases lying between them. In germline, CDR1 is SQVTM, CDR2 ANQGSEA. This CDR3 is CSVLSYEQYF. The CDR3 DNA reads as TGCAGCGTCCTTTCCTACGAGCAGTACTTC.

The CDR3 spells CASSVRGGGKSDTQYF. The CDR3 DNA reads TGTGCCAGCAGCGTCAGGGGGGGTGGGAAATCAGATACGCAGTATTTT. The V call is TRBV28, the J call TRBJ2-3, with D perhaps assigned TRBD1 or TRBD2 (7 bases each). CDR1 is MDHEN and CDR2 is SYDVKM in the germline V gene. CDR3 length: 16 amino acids. V shed 6 bases and J shed 4 bases, with 20 bases lying between them.

The rearrangement uses TRBV11-2 and TRBJ2-3; D is perhaps TRBD2 (6 bases). Germline values: CDR1 SGHAT, CDR2 FQNNGV. CDR3 length equals 16 residues. Trimming pared 4 bases from V and 1 base from J, leaving 15 bases between. Here the CDR3 reads CASSSPGVAGTDTQYF. The CDR3 DNA reads as TGTGCCAGCAGCTCCCCGGGGGTAGCGGGCACAGATACGCAGTATTTT.

The rearrangement links TRBV5-1 to TRBJ2-7; D unresolved. Trimming took 3 bases from V and 4 from J, leaving 5 bases between them. CDR3 size: 11 residues. Per germline, CDR1 SGHRS and CDR2 YFSETQ. The CDR3 sequence is CASSYQYEQYF. Here the CDR3 DNA reads TGCGCCAGCAGCTATCAGTACGAGCAGTACTTC.

Here the CDR3 reads CASKVLAGGSSYEQYF. The CDR3 DNA is TGTGCCAGCAAGGTACTAGCGGGAGGGAGCTCCTACGAGCAGTACTTC. The V gene is TRBV2, the J gene TRBJ2-7, with 13 bases identical to TRBD2. The trim removed 7 bases at V and 0 bases at J, leaving 6 bases unmatched. There are 16 residues in the CDR3. Germline loops: CDR1 SNHLY, CDR2 FYNNEI.

The chain couples TRBV20-1 to TRBJ2-5, with D unresolved. Germline V gene sequence: CDR1 DFQATT, CDR2 SNEGSKA (reference sequence). This CDR3 spans 11 amino acids. V was clipped by 4 bases and J by 5 bases, with 8 bases between them. The CDR3 DNA is TGCAGTGCTAAAGCCACCGAGACCCAGTACTTC. It specifies CSAKATETQYF.

The chain employs TRBV4-3 and TRBJ2-7, with TRBD1 identical over 9 bases. The CDR3 is 14 amino acids. Germline assignment: CDR1 LGHNA and CDR2 YSLEER. V lost 4 bases, J lost 4 bases, and 5 bases stayed unmatched. The CDR3 is CASSPGTGLYEQYF. CDR3 sequence (DNA): TGCGCCAGCAGCCCAGGGACAGGGTTATACGAGCAGTACTTC.

This clone was recorded once. The chain is built from TRBV7-3 and TRBJ2-3; D gene unclear. V was shortened by 1 base and J by 1 base, with 3 bases between the two germline ends. CDR3 size: 13 residues. Germline V lookup: CDR1 SGHTA, CDR2 FQGTGA. CDR3 sequence (DNA): TGTGCCAGCAGCTTAATGGGCACAGATACGCAGTATTTT. This gives the protein CASSLMGTDTQYF.

This rearrangement joins TRBV27 to TRBJ2-3, with D possibly TRBD1 on 5 matching bases. This CDR3 comprises 14 residues. The V end was cut by 3 bases, the J end by 5 bases, with 12 bases between. In germline, CDR1 is MNHEY, CDR2 SMNVEV (reference sequence). Here the CDR3 reads CASSLLGAEDTQYF. The CDR3 DNA is TGTGCCAGCAGTTTGCTTGGGGCTGAAGATACGCAGTATTTT.

The chain couples TRBV5-1 to TRBJ2-1; D remains ambiguous. The CDR3 length is 17 residues. The germline V and J ends were trimmed by 0 bases and 4 bases, with 17 bases remaining between them. Germline CDR1 reads SGHRS; CDR2 reads YFSETQ. CDR3 sequence: CASSLGFGVLKYNEQFF. The CDR3 DNA reads as TGCGCCAGCAGCTTGGGGTTTGGGGTCCTCAAATACAATGAGCAGTTCTTC.

In this sample, this clone turned up once. This chain connects TRBV4-3 to TRBJ1-2; D not resolved. Trimming took 1 base from V and 6 from J, leaving 18 bases between them. CDR1 and CDR2 from the germline V gene are LGHNA and YSLEER. The CDR3 is 16 amino acids. The CDR3 DNA is TGCGCCAGCAGCCAAGCCCTCGTTGTGTCAAATGATGGCTACACCTTC. Protein: CASSQALVVSNDGYTF.

The DNA for the CDR3 is TGTGCCAGCAGCTTAGACCTGTGGGAAAACGAGCAGTACTTC. Protein sequence: CASSLDLWENEQYF. The chain recombines TRBV7-2 with TRBJ2-7; D not certain. This CDR3 spans 14 amino acids. Germline V lookup: CDR1 SGHTA, CDR2 FQGNSA. The V gene lost 1 base and the J gene lost 5 bases, with 12 bases spanning the gap.

The chain joins TRBV14 to TRBJ2-1; D is undetermined. Trimming cost V 4 bases and J 3 bases, with 13 bases left between them. Germline V gene lookup returns CDR1 SGHDN and CDR2 FVKESK. This CDR3 region has 15 residues. CDR3 residues: CASSLTMAFYNEQFF. The CDR3 DNA reads as TGTGCCAGCAGCCTAACTATGGCGTTCTACAATGAGCAGTTCTTC.

The CDR3 loop reads CASSLPEFYEQYF. In DNA, the CDR3 is TGTGCCAGCAGCTTGCCGGAATTTTACGAGCAGTACTTC. This chain uses TRBV7-9 with TRBJ2-7; D unclear. Looked up from germline, CDR1 is SEHNR and CDR2 is FQNEAQ (reference sequence). The CDR3 extends over 13 amino acids. Trimming took off 3 bases at V and 4 bases at J, with 10 bases between the two ends.

This chain connects TRBV11-2 to TRBJ2-7; 8 bases match TRBD1. CDR1 is SGHAT and CDR2 is FQNNGV in the germline V gene. This CDR3 region has 14 residues. Trimming took 2 bases from V and 6 from J; bases not matched to a gene: 6. CDR3 DNA sequence: TGTGCCAGCAGCTTACTGGACAGGGTCCCCGAGCAGTACTTC. It yields the protein CASSLLDRVPEQYF.

This chain uses TRBV13 with TRBJ2-3; 8 nucleotides match TRBD1. The V gene's germline CDR1 is PRHDT and CDR2 FYEKMQ (reference sequence). Unmatched junction bases numbered 14, after V lost 3 bases and J lost 3 bases. The CDR3 consists of 18 residues. The CDR3 DNA sequence: TGTGCCAGCAGCTTGTTTGTCTTCCTGACAGGGGTAACAGATACGCAGTATTTT. Residues: CASSLFVFLTGVTDTQYF.

The chain combines TRBV4-3 with TRBJ2-2; 14 bases fit TRBD2. The CDR3 has 18 amino acids. The germline V gene has CDR1 LGHNA and CDR2 YSLEER. With 0 bases clipped from V and 8 bases from J, the junction kept 8 bases outside the gene matches. The CDR3 DNA reads TGCGCCAGCAGCCAAGAGCCGGGACTAGCGGGAGTCAATGGGGAGCTGTTTTTT. Its translation is CASSQEPGLAGVNGELFF.

V and J are TRBV27 and TRBJ2-1; TRBD2 aligns across 7 bases. Germline assignment: CDR1 MNHEY and CDR2 SMNVEV (reference sequence). Losses at the gene ends were 4 bases for V and 4 bases for J; bases not matched to a gene: 10. CDR3 length: 16 amino acids. The CDR3 region has the DNA TGTGCCAGCAGTTCTAGCGTGGGAGGGTTGTACAATGAGCAGTTCTTC. The encoded protein is CASSSSVGGLYNEQFF.